Shown below are 2 T cell receptor beta chains from a single sample sequenced in a study of cytomegalovirus exposure and HLA in healthy donors. Clones were read by immunoSEQ multiplex PCR, and TCRdb kept only the in-frame ones, dropping some. Among some 340,000 clones listed, around 87% were seen once. The sample comprised PBMCs. These receptors were taken from a woman in her twenties or thirties in good health and CMV-seropositive.

The chain carries TRBV4-3 and TRBJ2-2; D is possibly TRBD2 (6 bases). The CDR3 totals 20 residues. CDR1 and CDR2 from the germline V gene are LGHNA and YSLEER. V was cut by 0 bases and J by 2 bases, with 22 bases left in between. The CDR3 coding sequence is TGCGCCAGCAGCCAAGAAGGCTTACCGGGACTCTGGGGAAACACCGGGGAGCTGTTTTTT. Protein product: CASSQEGLPGLWGNTGELFF.

This clone appeared once. The V call is TRBV6-6, the J call TRBJ2-1, with a tentative D call TRBD2 (6 bases). CDR1 and CDR2 (germline): MNHNY, SVGAGI (reference sequence). Trimming removed 6 bases at V and 7 bases at J, with 13 bases between. The CDR3 runs to 13 residues. Here the CDR3 DNA reads TGTGCCAGCAGGGGGGACTGGCGGAATGAGCAGTTCTTC. It encodes CASRGDWRNEQFF.